This T cell receptor beta chain was obtained from a study of blood T cell repertoires in COVID-19. Study context: Both acute and convalescent COVID-19 samples were obtained from the United States, Italy and Spain.

The authors' processing: Amplification of reference gene primers provided the estimated nucleated cell counts. Sequencing was performed with immunoSEQ multiplex PCR; in TCRdb, only in-frame clones are kept and a portion is missing. D and trimming were read from the DNA, whereas the V and J calls and clone size are those reported in that table. The sample includes around 61,000 clones, 89% of them seen just once. This CDR3 has 17 amino acids. CDR1 and CDR2 (germline): SEHNR, FQNEAQ (reference sequence). Germline trimming cut 3 bases from V and 6 bases from J; bases unmatched to any gene: 11. The sample holds one count of this clone.

The chain joins TRBV7-9 to TRBJ1-6; 7 bases map to TRBD1. Sequencing input: peripheral blood. The sequence derives from a woman aged 55-70 years with COVID-19, enrolled during active disease. The CDR3 nucleotides read TGTGCCAGCAGCTTCCTCGCCGGGGGACAGACTAATTCACCCCTCCACTTT. It yields the protein CASSFLAGGQTNSPLHF. The full variable domain, rest sourced from reference TRBV7-9 and TRBJ1-6, is DTGVSQNPRHKITKRGQNVTFRCDPISEHNRLYWYRQTLGQGPEFLTYFQNEAQLEKSRLLSDRFSAERPKGSFSTLEIQRTEQGDSAMYLCASSFLAGGQTNSPLHFGNGTRLTVT.